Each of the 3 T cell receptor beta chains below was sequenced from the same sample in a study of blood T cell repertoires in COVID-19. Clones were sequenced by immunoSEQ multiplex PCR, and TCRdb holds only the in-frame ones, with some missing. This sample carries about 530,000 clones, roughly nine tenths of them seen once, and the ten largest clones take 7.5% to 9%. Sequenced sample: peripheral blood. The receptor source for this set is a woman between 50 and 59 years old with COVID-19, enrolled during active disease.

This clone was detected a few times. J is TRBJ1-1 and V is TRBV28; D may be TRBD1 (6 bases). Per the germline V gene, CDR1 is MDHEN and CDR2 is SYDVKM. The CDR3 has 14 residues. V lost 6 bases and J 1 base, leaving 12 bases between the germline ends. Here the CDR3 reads CASRGAGENTEAFF. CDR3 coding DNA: TGTGCCAGCAGGGGGGCAGGGGAGAACACTGAAGCTTTCTTT.

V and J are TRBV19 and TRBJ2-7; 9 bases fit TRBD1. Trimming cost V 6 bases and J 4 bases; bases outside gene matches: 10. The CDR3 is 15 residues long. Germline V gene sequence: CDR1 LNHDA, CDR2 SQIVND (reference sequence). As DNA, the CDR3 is TGTGCCAGTAGAAGCTCGGGACAGGGCAGGTACGAGCAGTACTTC. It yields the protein CASRSSGQGRYEQYF. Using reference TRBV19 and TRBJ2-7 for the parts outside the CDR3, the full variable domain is DGGITQSPKYLFRKEGQNVTLSCEQNLNHDAMYWYRQDPGQGLRLIYYSQIVNDFQKGDIAEGYSVSREKKESFPLTVTSAQKNPTAFYLCASRSSGQGRYEQYFGPGTRLTVT.

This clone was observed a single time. CDR3 DNA sequence: TGTGCCAGCAGTATAGATGTGGCAGGGGGATACGAGCAGTACTTC. Protein: CASSIDVAGGYEQYF. This sequence joins TRBV3-1 (or the pseudogene TRBV3-2) and TRBJ2-7, with TRBD1 matching 7 bases. The germline gives CDR1 LGHDT, CDR2 YNNKEL (reference sequence). The CDR3 has 15 amino acids. V trimming: 6 bases; J trimming: 4 bases; junction bases outside the gene matches: 12.